A selection of T cell receptor beta chains follows, all from one sample in a study of cytomegalovirus exposure and HLA in healthy donors. This table comes from immunoSEQ multiplex PCR, and its TCRdb copy is limited to in-frame clones, with some not included. The sample lists roughly 150,000 clones, roughly nine tenths occurring once. The specimen sequenced was PBMCs. These receptors were collected from a woman aged 18-29 years in good health and CMV-seropositive. Both conserved end residues are part of each CDR3. The D gene is left open where the match is weak. Size is stated for part of the rows, as once, few or many counts, or as a class when the clone is expanded.

size	D	V	J	DNA	CDR3
NA	NA	TRBV29-1	TRBJ1-3	TGCAGCGTTGCAGGGGATGGAAACACCATATATTTT	CSVAGDGNTIYF
NA	NA	TRBV6-1	TRBJ2-1	TGTGCCAGCGGCCAGGTTCACAATGAGCAGTTCTTC	CASGQVHNEQFF
NA	NA	TRBV5-6	TRBJ2-1	TGTGCCAGCAGCTTGGAACGCGGCAATGAGCAGTTCTTC	CASSLERGNEQFF
once	NA	TRBV28	TRBJ2-7	TGTGCCAGCAGGACGGACGGGAACTCCTACGAGCAGTACTTC	CASRTDGNSYEQYF
NA	NA	TRBV7-2	TRBJ2-1	TGTGCCAGCAGCGGCGGAGGCTACAGATACAATGAGCAGTTCTTC	CASSGGGYRYNEQFF
NA	NA	TRBV6-1	TRBJ2-5	TGTGCCAGCAATCTCCAAGAGACCCAGTACTTC	CASNLQETQYF
once	TRBD2	TRBV4-3	TRBJ2-1	TGCGCCAGCAGCCAAACGAGCGGGAGGAGGTCCTACAATGAGCAGTTCTTC	CASSQTSGRRSYNEQFF
NA	NA	TRBV15	TRBJ1-2	TGTGCCACCAGTAACAGGGCTAACTATGGCTACACCTTC	CATSNRANYGYTF
NA	TRBD2	TRBV30	TRBJ2-4	TGTGCCTGGAGTCCACCTCGTGCGGGAGCGGGTATTCAAGCCAAAAACATTCAGTACTTC	CAWSPPRAGAGIQAKNIQYF
NA	TRBD2	TRBV7-2	TRBJ2-7	TGTGCCAGCAGTCTTAGCGGGGGGAGCTCCTACGAGCAGTACTTC	CASSLSGGSSYEQYF
NA	TRBD1	TRBV5-4	TRBJ1-1	TGTGCCAGCAGCCCAATTCGACAGGGTGGGAACACTGAAGCTTTCTTT	CASSPIRQGGNTEAFF
NA	NA	TRBV4-1	TRBJ2-1	TGCGCCAGCAGCCAGACCACTACCGGAGTCTACAATGAGCAGTTCTTC	CASSQTTTGVYNEQFF
NA	NA	TRBV2	TRBJ2-4	TGTGCCAGCAGTGAAGCGGGGGGGCCAGCCAAAAACATTCAGTACTTC	CASSEAGGPAKNIQYF
NA	TRBD1	TRBV6-1	TRBJ1-5	TGTGCCAGCAGTCTTGGACAGGGCGGCCAGCCCCAGCATTTT	CASSLGQGGQPQHF
once	TRBD1	TRBV11-1	TRBJ1-4	TGTGCCAGCAGCGCCGGGACAGCAACTAATGAAAAACTGTTTTTT	CASSAGTATNEKLFF
NA	NA	TRBV19	TRBJ1-5	TGTGCCAGTAATTCCGACAGAAATCAGCCCCAGCATTTT	CASNSDRNQPQHF
NA	NA	TRBV30	TRBJ1-6	TGTGCCTGGAGGGTGGAGGGGCGATTCTATAATTCACCCCTCCACTTT	CAWRVEGRFYNSPLHF
NA	TRBD1	TRBV9	TRBJ1-3	TGTGCCAGCAGCGTATTAGGGCAGGGGGCCGGCACCATATATTTT	CASSVLGQGAGTIYF
NA	NA	TRBV20-1	TRBJ2-1	TGCAGTGTGTATAGATTGGATGAGCAGTTCTTC	CSVYRLDEQFF
NA	TRBD2	TRBV7-2	TRBJ2-2	TGTGCCAGCAGCTCGACTAGCGGGAGGGTTTTTGCCGGGGAGCTGTTTTTT	CASSSTSGRVFAGELFF
few	NA	TRBV30	TRBJ1-1	TGTGCCTGGAGTTATCGGGATAGGGGGACTGAAGCTTTCTTT	CAWSYRDRGTEAFF
NA	NA	TRBV9	TRBJ1-1	TGTGCCAGCAGCCCGAGGGTGGACACTGAAGCTTTCTTT	CASSPRVDTEAFF
NA	NA	TRBV11-2	TRBJ2-7	TGTGCCAGCAGCTTAGAGGGGAGGTCCTACGAGCAGTACTTC	CASSLEGRSYEQYF
NA	TRBD2	TRBV11-2	TRBJ2-7	TGTGCCAGCAGCTCCGCTGGACTAGTCTACGAGCAGTACTTC	CASSSAGLVYEQYF
NA	NA	TRBV13	TRBJ2-5	TGTGCCAGCAGCCAAGAAGGCGGGGAGACCCAGTACTTC	CASSQEGGETQYF
NA	NA	TRBV1	TRBJ2-2	TGCACCAGCAGCCAAGAGGGAGGGAGGGGCACCGGGGAGCTGTTTTTT	CTSSQEGGRGTGELFF
NA	NA	TRBV4-1	TRBJ2-5	TGCGCCAGCAGCCAAGGTATAGCGGACCAAGAGACCCAGTACTTC	CASSQGIADQETQYF
once	TRBD2	TRBV28	TRBJ2-7	TGTGCCAGCAGTTTTTTGACTAGCGGGAGGCTCTCCTACGAGCAGTACTTC	CASSFLTSGRLSYEQYF
NA	TRBD1	TRBV5-4	TRBJ2-7	TGTGCCAGCAGCTCAGGGGGTTCCTACGAGCAGTACTTC	CASSSGGSYEQYF
NA	TRBD1	TRBV4-3	TRBJ2-7	TGCGCCAGCAGCCTCAACCCCAGACAGGGCGACGAGCAGTACTTC	CASSLNPRQGDEQYF
NA	NA	TRBV7-8	TRBJ2-7	TGTGCCAGCAGCTTAGCCGGGACTTTGAGCTCCTACGAGCAGTACTTC	CASSLAGTLSSYEQYF
NA	NA	TRBV7-2	TRBJ2-1	TGTGCCAGCAGCTTAGCGCCCCTTACTAATGAGCAGTTCTTC	CASSLAPLTNEQFF